These 25 T cell receptor beta chains were all obtained from the same sample, sequenced in a study of breast tumors, draining lymph nodes, adjacent tissues. The lymph nodes were axillary draining lymph nodes from breast cancer patients. TCRdb passed the multiplex PCR reads through MiXCR, listing each CDR3 protein once. Found here are over 150,000 distinct CDR3 sequences, roughly 30% of them singletons; the top ten hold around 4.1%. The specimen was axillary lymph node tissue. The receptors were sampled from a female donor with breast cancer. Some clones in this sample may be carry-over from other donors' samples.

The gene calls are TRBV15 and TRBJ2-7; D is possibly TRBD1 (5 bases). There are 14 residues in the CDR3. Trimming pared 8 bases from V and 4 bases from J, leaving 18 bases between. Germline CDR1 is LNHNV and CDR2 is YYDKDF (reference sequence). As DNA, the CDR3 is TGTGCCACCGGCGGAGAGCAGGGCCTGTACGAGCAGTACTTC. Protein sequence: CATGGEQGLYEQYF.

This sequence joins TRBV18 and TRBJ2-2; D is possibly TRBD1 or TRBD2 (5 bases each). This CDR3 has 15 amino acids. The germline V gene has CDR1 KGHSH and CDR2 LQKENI. Trimming took off 3 bases at V and 2 bases at J, with 10 bases between the two ends. The DNA of the CDR3 is TGTGCCAGCTCACCGGGACCGATAAACACCGGGGAGCTGTTTTTT. It codes for CASSPGPINTGELFF. The full variable domain, in which reference TRBV18 and TRBJ2-2 provide the parts outside the CDR3, is NAGVMQNPRHLVRRRGQEARLRCSPMKGHSHVYWYRQLPEEGLKFMVYLQKENIIDESGMPKERFSAEFPKEGPSILRIQQVVRGDSAAYFCASSPGPINTGELFFGEGSRLTVL.

Points on this clonotype: A much larger clone is a single base away; this may be a read error. The chain recombines TRBV6-6 with TRBJ2-7; no definite D call. The CDR3 runs 15 residues. Germline-derived CDR1 and CDR2 are MNHNY and SVGAGI (reference sequence). Deletions cut 5 bases from V and 3 bases from J, with 17 bases between. The CDR3 nucleotides are TGTGCCAGCAGTACGCAGGTGGGGTGGATCTACGAGCAGTACTTC. This gives the protein CASSTQVGWIYEQYF.

This clonotype was counted at least ten times. DNA of the CDR3: TGTGCCTGGAGTGTGGGATATGGCTACACCTTC. Translating it yields CAWSVGYGYTF. This chain uses TRBV30 with TRBJ1-2; no reliable D call. V lost 0 bases, J lost 5 bases, and 4 bases lay in between. The CDR3 consists of 11 residues. Germline CDR1 and CDR2: GTSNPN and SVGIG (reference sequence).

At least ten counts were recorded for this clonotype. The rearrangement joins TRBV5-6 to TRBJ2-7; 8 bases align to TRBD1. Unmatched junction bases numbered 8, after V lost 3 bases and J lost 0 bases. Germline CDR1 is SGHDT and CDR2 is YYEEEE. The CDR3 extends over 16 amino acids. The CDR3 DNA follows: TGTGCCAGCAGCTGGTCCCGGGACAGGAACTCCTACGAGCAGTACTTC. Amino acid sequence: CASSWSRDRNSYEQYF.

This clonotype has just a few counts. An end of the junction differs from the germline gene, which may be a read error. The CDR3 here is CSASRAGTPYEQHF. The DNA for the CDR3 is TGCAGTGCTAGTAGGGCGGGTACTCCCTACGAGCAGCACTTC. The chain links TRBV20-1 to TRBJ2-7, with D possibly matching TRBD2 (5 bases). Germline V gives CDR1 DFQATT, CDR2 SNEGSKA (reference sequence). There are 14 residues in the CDR3.

The chain employs TRBV10-3 and TRBJ1-6; the D gene is possibly TRBD1 (6 bases). There are 14 residues in the CDR3. The V end was cut by 2 bases, the J end by 4 bases, with 6 bases between. Germline CDR1 ENHRY, CDR2 SYGVKD. CDR3 sequence: CAISETGYNSPLHF. The CDR3 nucleotides are TGTGCCATCAGTGAGACAGGGTATAATTCACCCCTCCACTTT.

This clonotype was counted many times. The V and J genes are TRBV4-3 and TRBJ2-7, with 9 bases aligning to TRBD1. V lost 5 bases and J lost 3; bases outside the gene matches: 2. Germline V gene lookup returns CDR1 LGHNA and CDR2 YSLEER. This CDR3 is 13 amino acids long. The CDR3 DNA reads TGCGCCAGCAGCTGGGGACAGGGCTACGAGCAGTACTTC. Amino acids: CASSWGQGYEQYF.

This clonotype showed up many times. Here the CDR3 DNA reads TGTGCCATCAGTGAGACAGCTAGCTCCTACAATGAGCAGTTCTTC. This gives the protein CAISETASSYNEQFF. This chain links TRBV10-3 with TRBJ2-1; D ambiguous. Germline V gene data show CDR1 as ENHRY and CDR2 as SYGVKD. Trimming took off 2 bases at V and 0 bases at J, with 8 bases between the two ends. The CDR3 sequence is 15 residues long.

This clonotype was detected many times. V and J are TRBV7-3 and TRBJ2-2; 8 bases match TRBD2. Trimming at V came to 3 bases and at J to 1 base, leaving 4 bases not matched to a gene. CDR3 size: 16 residues. CDR1 SGHTA and CDR2 FQGTGA come from the germline V gene. CDR3 nucleotide sequence: TGTGCCAGCAGCTTGATGGCGGGAGGGAACACCGGGGAGCTGTTTTTT. Protein: CASSLMAGGNTGELFF.

The table lists this clonotype with many counts. This chain joins TRBV25-1 and TRBJ2-2; 13 bases align to TRBD2. The CDR3 consists of 18 residues. Germline CDR1 MGHDK, CDR2 SYGVNS. J lost 8 bases, V lost 5 bases, and 14 bases had no gene match. CDR3 in DNA: TGTGCCAGCAGTCCTTGGACTAGCGGGGGCCCGAACATAGGGGAGCTGTTTTTT. This gives the protein CASSPWTSGGPNIGELFF. The full variable domain, rest sourced from reference TRBV25-1 and TRBJ2-2, is EADIYQTPRYLVIGTGKKITLECSQTMGHDKMYWYQQDPGMELHLIHYSYGVNSTEKGDLSSESTVSRIRTEHFPLTLESARPSHTSQYLCASSPWTSGGPNIGELFFGEGSRLTVL.

This clonotype was recorded only once. A read error may account for a junction end that differs from germline. The chain combines TRBV7-8 with TRBJ2-7; D is undetermined. CDR1 and CDR2 (germline): SGHVS, FQNEAQ. The CDR3 extends over 15 amino acids. CDR3 DNA sequence: TGTGCCAGCAGCGTTACTCCGGAATTTGCCTACGAGCAGCACTTC. Translation: CASSVTPEFAYEQHF.

This clonotype showed up many times. It may be a read error: a sequence one base away is much more abundant. This chain joins TRBV12-3 or TRBV12-4 and TRBJ2-2; D remains ambiguous. V lost 4 bases, J lost 9 bases, and 6 bases lay in between. The CDR3 loop spans 11 amino acids. CDR3 protein: CASSCRRELFF. The CDR3, as DNA: TGTGCCAGCAGTTGCCGGCGGGAGCTGTTTTTT.

This clonotype has ten or more counts. This chain connects TRBV11-2 to TRBJ2-1; 8 bases match TRBD2. The J segment lost 3 bases and the V segment lost 5 bases, leaving 9 bases of the junction unmatched. The germline V gene has CDR1 SGHAT and CDR2 FQNNGV. The CDR3 covers 16 residues. The DNA of the CDR3 is TGTGCCAGCAGCAACCCAGCGGGAGTACACTACAATGAGCAGTTCTTC. Amino acid sequence: CASSNPAGVHYNEQFF. The complete variable domain, with remaining parts taken from reference TRBV11-2 and TRBJ2-1, reads EAGVAQSPRYKIIEKRQSVAFWCNPISGHATLYWYQQILGQGPKLLIQFQNNGVVDDSQLPKDRFSAERLKGVDSTLKIQPAKLEDSAVYLCASSNPAGVHYNEQFFGPGTRLTVL.

Points on this clonotype: This sequence may be a read error, since a much larger clone differs from it by one base. Here the CDR3 DNA reads TGTGCCAGCGCCCAAGGAGGGGTTAGAACAGGCCTAGAGACCCAGTACTTC. Protein product: CASAQGGVRTGLETQYF. The chain links TRBV7-3 to TRBJ2-5; maybe TRBD2 (6 bases). Trimming cost V 8 bases and J 4 bases, with 26 bases left between them. The germline gives CDR1 SGHTA, CDR2 FQGTGA. The CDR3 has 17 amino acids.

This clonotype was seen a handful of times. The chain employs TRBV6-6 and TRBJ2-7; 12 nucleotides align to TRBD2. The V gene's germline CDR1 is MNHNY and CDR2 SVGAGI (reference sequence). Germline trimming cut 0 bases from V and 4 bases from J; bases unmatched to any gene: 13. The CDR3 totals 19 residues. The CDR3 region has the DNA TGTGCCAGCAGTTACTCGCCCCGCAGACTAGCGGGGGATCAATACGAGCAGTACTTC. Amino acid sequence: CASSYSPRRLAGDQYEQYF.

This clonotype was seen at least ten times. The chain links TRBV7-9 to TRBJ2-7; 8 positions agree with TRBD1. V shed 6 bases, J shed 2 bases, and the junction held 6 bases outside the gene matches. CDR1 is SEHNR and CDR2 is FQNEAQ in the germline V gene (reference sequence). The CDR3 length is 14 residues. CDR3 amino acids: CASSHPTGAYEQYF. In DNA, the CDR3 is TGTGCCAGCAGTCATCCGACAGGGGCCTACGAGCAGTACTTC.

V gene TRBV27 combines with J gene TRBJ1-5; D remains unclear. With 0 bases removed from V and 2 bases from J, the gap between germline ends came to 8 bases. Germline V lookup: CDR1 MNHEY, CDR2 SMNVEV (reference sequence). The CDR3 extends over 15 amino acids. In DNA form, the CDR3 reads TGTGCCAGCAGTTTATCCCGGGCCCGCAATCAGCCCCAGCATTTT. Its protein is CASSLSRARNQPQHF.

This clonotype was observed many times. The rearrangement links TRBV5-6 to TRBJ1-2; weak D call: TRBD1 (5 bases). Trimming removed 1 base from V and 3 bases from J, with 16 bases in between. CDR1 and CDR2 (germline): SGHDT, YYEEEE. The CDR3 has 16 residues. CDR3 DNA: TGTGCCAGCAGCTTGAGACTCCTACAGGACTACTATGGCTACACCTTC. This gives the protein CASSLRLLQDYYGYTF.

The genes are TRBV24-1 and TRBJ2-2; D ambiguous. Germline V gene sequence: CDR1 KGHDR, CDR2 SFDVKD. V lost 0 bases and J 7 bases, leaving 8 bases between the germline ends. This CDR3 comprises 14 residues. The DNA of the CDR3 is TGTGCCACCAGTGATTTGCTGGTGGGCGGGGAGCTGTTTTTT. This sequence encodes CATSDLLVGGELFF.

The CDR3, as DNA: TGTGCCAGCAGCCTGTGGACAGGGGCCACGAATCAGCCCCTCCACTTT. Protein sequence: CASSLWTGATNQPLHF. This sequence joins TRBV12-3 or TRBV12-4 and TRBJ1-6; TRBD1 aligns across 9 bases. V lost 6 bases to trimming and J lost 13 bases; unmatched junction nucleotides: 16. The CDR3 totals 16 residues.

The J gene is TRBJ1-2, the V gene TRBV28; D is possibly TRBD1 (6 bases). This CDR3 is built from 14 residues. Trimming removed 5 bases from V and 0 bases from J, with 10 bases in between. Germline loops: CDR1 MDHEN, CDR2 SYDVKM. The CDR3 bases are TGTGCCAGCAGTACAGGGCCGTCTAACTATGGCTACACCTTC. This translates into CASSTGPSNYGYTF.

Concerning this clonotype itself: This clone may be a read error of a much larger clone one base away. The gene calls are TRBV6-1 and TRBJ2-7, with D perhaps matching TRBD1 (5 bases). Germline CDR1 and CDR2: MNHNS and SASEGT. Trimming left V 9 bases short and J 3 bases short, with 15 bases between. The CDR3 is 13 amino acids. The CDR3 loop is CASQTGVCYEQYF. In nucleotides, the CDR3 is TGTGCCAGTCAAACAGGAGTTTGCTACGAGCAGTACTTC.

This clonotype showed up many times. The rearrangement links TRBV7-2 to TRBJ1-3; D unresolved. V lost 5 bases to trimming and J lost 0 bases, with 14 bases between them. The CDR3 spans 16 residues. CDR1 is SGHTA, CDR2 FQGNSA, per germline. DNA for the CDR3: TGTGCCAGCAGCCCCATCCGACGGAGCTCTGGAAACACCATATATTTT. It is translated as CASSPIRRSSGNTIYF.

As to this clonotype: The junction departs from the called germline gene at one end, perhaps through a read error. The gene calls are TRBV4-1 and TRBJ2-3, with D possibly TRBD2 on 5 matching bases. The CDR3 runs to 14 residues. The germline gives CDR1 MGHRA, CDR2 YSYEKL. The CDR3 bases are TGCGCCACCAGCCCCCACCGGGACACAGATACGCAGTATTTT. Amino acids: CATSPHRDTDTQYF.